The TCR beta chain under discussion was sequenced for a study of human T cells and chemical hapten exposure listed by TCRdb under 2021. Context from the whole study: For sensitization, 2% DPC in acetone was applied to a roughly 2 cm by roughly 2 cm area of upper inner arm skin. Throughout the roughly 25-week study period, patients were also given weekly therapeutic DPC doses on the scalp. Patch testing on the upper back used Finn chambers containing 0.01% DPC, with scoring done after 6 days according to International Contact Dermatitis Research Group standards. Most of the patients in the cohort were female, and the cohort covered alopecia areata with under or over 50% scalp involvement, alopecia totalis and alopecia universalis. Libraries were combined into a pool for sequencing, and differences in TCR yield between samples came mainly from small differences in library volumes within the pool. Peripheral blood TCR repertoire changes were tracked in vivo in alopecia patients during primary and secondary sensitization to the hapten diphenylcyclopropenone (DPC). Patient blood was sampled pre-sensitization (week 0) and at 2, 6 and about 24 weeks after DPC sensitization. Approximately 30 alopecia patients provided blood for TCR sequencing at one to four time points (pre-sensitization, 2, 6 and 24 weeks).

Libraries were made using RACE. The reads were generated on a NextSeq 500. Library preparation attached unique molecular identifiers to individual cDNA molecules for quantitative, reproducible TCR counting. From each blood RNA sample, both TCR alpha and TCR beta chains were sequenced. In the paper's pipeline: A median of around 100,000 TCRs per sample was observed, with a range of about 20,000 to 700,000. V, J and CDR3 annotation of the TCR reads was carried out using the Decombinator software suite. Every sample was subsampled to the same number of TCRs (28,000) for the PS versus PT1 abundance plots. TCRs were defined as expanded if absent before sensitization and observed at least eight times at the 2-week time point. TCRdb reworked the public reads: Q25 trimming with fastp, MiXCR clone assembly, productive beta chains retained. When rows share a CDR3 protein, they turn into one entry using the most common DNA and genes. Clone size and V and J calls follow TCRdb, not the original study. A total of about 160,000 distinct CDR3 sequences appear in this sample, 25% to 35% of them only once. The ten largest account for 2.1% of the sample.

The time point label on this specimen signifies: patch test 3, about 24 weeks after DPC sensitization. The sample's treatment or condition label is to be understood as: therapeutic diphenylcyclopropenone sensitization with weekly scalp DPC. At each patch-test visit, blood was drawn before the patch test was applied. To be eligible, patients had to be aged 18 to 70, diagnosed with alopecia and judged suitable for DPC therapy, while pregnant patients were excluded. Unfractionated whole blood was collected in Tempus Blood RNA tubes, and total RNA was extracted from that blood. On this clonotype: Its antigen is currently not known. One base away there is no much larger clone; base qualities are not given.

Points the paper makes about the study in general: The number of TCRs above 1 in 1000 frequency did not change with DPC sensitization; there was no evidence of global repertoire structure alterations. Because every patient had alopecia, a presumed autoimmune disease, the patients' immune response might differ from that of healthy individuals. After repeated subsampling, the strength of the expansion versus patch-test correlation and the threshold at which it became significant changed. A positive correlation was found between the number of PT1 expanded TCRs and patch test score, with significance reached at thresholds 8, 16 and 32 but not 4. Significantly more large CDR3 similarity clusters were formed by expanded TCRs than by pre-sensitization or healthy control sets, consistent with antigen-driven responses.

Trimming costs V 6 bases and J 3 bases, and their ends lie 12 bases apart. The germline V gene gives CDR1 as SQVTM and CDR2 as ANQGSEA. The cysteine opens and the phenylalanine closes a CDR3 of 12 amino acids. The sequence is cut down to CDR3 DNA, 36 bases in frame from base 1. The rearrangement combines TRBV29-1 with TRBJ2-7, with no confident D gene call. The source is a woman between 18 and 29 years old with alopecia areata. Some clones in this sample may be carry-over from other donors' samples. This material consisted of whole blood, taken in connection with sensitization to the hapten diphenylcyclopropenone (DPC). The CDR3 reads CSVGLTLYEQYF. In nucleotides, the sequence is TGCAGCGTCGGGCTTACACTCTACGAGCAGTACTTC.